The clone carrying this T cell receptor (beta chain) was counted only a few times. The antigen remains unidentified. After constant-region reverse-primer amplification, full-length variable regions underwent semi-nested PCR with Nested Universal Primer A. TCRdb processed the 5' RACE reads anew with MiXCR; each CDR3 protein has one entry. Here the sample spans roughly 46,000 distinct CDR3 sequences, 25% to 30% being singletons. The study, taken as a whole, reports: In terms of TCR gene usage, tumor memory CD4+ T cells clustered together with blood and lymph node memory CD4+ cells, as well as with lymph node naive CD4+ cells. Tumor-infiltrating Treg TCR alpha and beta sequences overlapped most with tumor naive CD4+ T cells, then blood naive.

The CDR3 loop spans 15 amino acids. Trimming cost V 0 bases and J 0 bases; bases outside gene matches: 0. Germline CDR1 reads SGDLS; CDR2 reads YYNGEE. Specimen: naive CD4+ T cells sorted from blood. Subset in this sample: naive CD4+ T cells, CD4+CD45RA+CD25-. This chain joins TRBV9 and TRBJ2-1; TRBD2 aligns across 7 bases. The source is a female donor with breast cancer. CDR3 nucleotides: TGTGCCAGCAGCGTAGGCGGGGGCTCCTACAATGAGCAGTTCTTC. Translating gives CASSVGGGSYNEQFF.